In its sample, the clone carrying this TCR beta chain was seen a few times. The data derive from a study of T cell changes during pregnancy in multiple sclerosis. Sequencing was performed with immunoSEQ multiplex PCR; in TCRdb, only in-frame clones are kept and a portion is missing. The sample shows fewer than 85,000 clones, about 95% of them seen only once. This CDR3 comprises 12 residues. The germline V gene has CDR1 MNHNY and CDR2 SVGAGI (reference sequence). Trimming stripped 8 bases from V and 4 bases from J, with 11 bases between. The chain is built from TRBV6-6 and TRBJ1-2; no definite D call. This clonotype was obtained from a female donor with multiple sclerosis, enrolled in a pregnancy study. Source: peripheral blood, taken in the third trimester of pregnancy. This CDR3 is CASQLAGYGYTF. The CDR3 region has the DNA TGTGCCAGCCAACTAGCGGGCTATGGCTACACCTTC.